This T cell receptor beta chain derives from a study of chronic HIV infection and antiretroviral therapy. TCRdb reanalysed the 5' RACE reads using MiXCR and keeps one entry per CDR3 protein. Here the sample spans roughly 48,000 distinct CDR3 sequences, over 15% being singletons. The V and J ends lost 8 bases and 4 bases respectively, with 15 bases between them. CDR3 length: 14 residues. The germline CDR1 and CDR2 sequences are MDHEN and SYDVKM. The sequence was obtained from an adult who had HIV and had not received antiretroviral therapy, or was an uninfected healthy control (not recorded which). The sample was peripheral blood. V and J are TRBV28 and TRBJ1-3, with D perhaps TRBD1 (6 bases). The CDR3 protein is CASGDGGAGNTIYF. The CDR3 DNA sequence: TGTGCCAGCGGGGATGGGGGGGCAGGAAACACCATATATTTT.